Listed here are 10 T cell receptor beta chains from one sample, sequenced in a study of blood T cell repertoires in COVID-19. The protocol was immunoSEQ multiplex PCR, while the TCRdb copy is restricted to in-frame clones and leaves out a portion. The sample has approximately 210,000 clones, 75% to 90% seen once. Material: peripheral blood. The source is a man between 25 and 39 years old who had recovered from COVID-19.

As for this clone: Distinct nucleotide sequences in the sample also encode this CDR3. The rearrangement joins TRBV29-1 to TRBJ1-1, with D perhaps TRBD1 (5 bases). V was shortened by 4 bases and J by 4 bases, with 10 bases between the two germline ends. The CDR3 is 12 residues long. Germline assignment: CDR1 SQVTM and CDR2 ANQGSEA. Here the CDR3 reads CSVAGSGTEAFF. In DNA, the CDR3 is TGCAGCGTTGCAGGGTCGGGCACTGAAGCTTTCTTT.

V is TRBV19 and J is TRBJ1-6; TRBD1 matches at 9 bases. V trimming: 5 bases; J trimming: 10 bases; junction bases outside the gene matches: 15. CDR3 length: 17 residues. Per the germline V gene, CDR1 is LNHDA and CDR2 is SQIVND (reference sequence). In DNA form, the CDR3 reads TGTGCCAGTAGTTCTAAGGGACAGGGTATCGATCGGTCACCCCTCCACTTT. This sequence encodes CASSSKGQGIDRSPLHF. Variable domain in full (rest from reference TRBV19 and TRBJ1-6): DGGITQSPKYLFRKEGQNVTLSCEQNLNHDAMYWYRQDPGQGLRLIYYSQIVNDFQKGDIAEGYSVSREKKESFPLTVTSAQKNPTAFYLCASSSKGQGIDRSPLHFGNGTRLTVT.

The chain combines TRBV2 with TRBJ1-1; D gene unclear. Trimming removed 3 bases at V and 1 base at J, with 12 bases between. The CDR3 length is 15 residues. In germline, CDR1 is SNHLY, CDR2 FYNNEI. The CDR3 DNA sequence: TGTGCCAGCAGTGACCAGGCAACTCCGAACACTGAAGCTTTCTTT. Translating it yields CASSDQATPNTEAFF. Full variable domain (remainder filled in from reference TRBV2 and TRBJ1-1): EPEVTQTPSHQVTQMGQEVILRCVPISNHLYFYWYRQILGQKVEFLVSFYNNEISEKSEIFDDQFSVERPDGSNFTLKIRSTKLEDSAMYFCASSDQATPNTEAFFGQGTRLTVV.

This chain links TRBV27 with TRBJ2-7, with D maybe TRBD2 (6 bases). Germline-derived CDR1 and CDR2 are MNHEY and SMNVEV (reference sequence). The V and J ends lost 5 bases and 1 base respectively, with 18 bases between them. The CDR3 sequence is 16 residues long. CDR3 amino acids: CASSPLLSGFSYEQYF. The CDR3 nucleotides are TGTGCCAGCAGTCCCCTACTTAGCGGCTTTTCCTACGAGCAGTACTTC.

The gene calls are TRBV11-3 and TRBJ2-3; D gene ambiguous. The length of the CDR3 is 13 residues. Germline values: CDR1 SGHNT, CDR2 YENEEA. The V and J ends lost 1 base and 5 bases respectively, with 7 bases between them. In nucleotides, the CDR3 is TGTGCCAGCAGCTTAGGACTTTTAGATACGCAGTATTTT. Amino acids: CASSLGLLDTQYF.

This chain connects TRBV5-6 to TRBJ1-1; 9 bases map to TRBD1. V was clipped by 0 bases and J by 11 bases; unmatched bases: 11. In germline, CDR1 is SGHDT, CDR2 YYEEEE. This CDR3 comprises 15 residues. CDR3 in amino acids: CASSLGKLGTGMAFF. In DNA, the CDR3 is TGTGCCAGCAGCTTGGGCAAGTTGGGGACAGGGATGGCTTTCTTT.

This sequence joins TRBV13 and TRBJ1-4, with D possibly matching TRBD1 (6 bases). The V and J ends lost 5 bases and 2 bases respectively, with 18 bases between them. The length of the CDR3 is 17 residues. From germline, CDR1 is PRHDT and CDR2 FYEKMQ (reference sequence). In DNA, the CDR3 is TGTGCCAGCAGCCCCGGGACACCCGGCGGCACTAATGAAAAACTGTTTTTT. Its translation: CASSPGTPGGTNEKLFF.

The chain couples TRBV2 to TRBJ2-3; 9 nucleotides agree with TRBD2. The CDR3 contains 15 residues. Germline trimming cut 10 bases from V and 0 bases from J; bases unmatched to any gene: 8. The germline gives CDR1 SNHLY, CDR2 FYNNEI. The CDR3: CATRRLAASTDTQYF. The DNA for the CDR3 is TGTGCCACGAGGAGACTAGCGGCTAGCACAGATACGCAGTATTTT.

The chain recombines TRBV7-9 with TRBJ2-1; unclear D gene. With 5 bases removed from V and 0 bases from J, the gap between germline ends came to 14 bases. The CDR3 has 16 residues. The germline V gene encodes CDR1 SEHNR and CDR2 FQNEAQ (reference sequence). The CDR3 loop reads CASSPIGTGSYNEQFF. The CDR3 bases are TGTGCCAGCAGCCCAATAGGTACGGGCTCCTACAATGAGCAGTTCTTC.

The genes are TRBV4-3 and TRBJ1-5; the match to TRBD1 covers 11 bases. The CDR3 contains 15 residues. Germline V gives CDR1 LGHNA, CDR2 YSLEER. V dropped 1 base and J dropped 6; count of bases not matched to a gene: 2. CDR3: CASSQGTGGGQPQHF. CDR3 sequence (DNA): TGCGCCAGCAGCCAAGGGACAGGGGGCGGTCAGCCCCAGCATTTT.